One and the same sample provided the 27 T cell receptor beta chains below, sequenced in a study of CD8 T cells in Susac syndrome (dated by TCRdb to the late 2010s). The library was made by the immunoSEQ multiplex PCR assay. RNA was extracted using the RNeasy kit, and about 0.5 to 1 ug of the RNA was reverse transcribed with random hexamers. TCRdb reran the public reads through fastp at Q25 and MiXCR, keeping productive beta chains. One record per CDR3 amino acid sequence lists the most common genes and DNA. The sample yields 70,000 to 100,000 distinct CDR3 sequences; 80% to 95% were counted once. The ten biggest clones cover 0.25% to 0.4% of the sample. Sequencing used CD8+ T cells from PBMCs. The source of these receptors is a human donor in good health.

The rearrangement joins TRBV9 to TRBJ1-2; no firm D call. The V end was cut by 0 bases, the J end by 0 bases, with 6 bases between. This CDR3 spans 14 amino acids. Germline CDR1 and CDR2: SGDLS and YYNGEE. The DNA for the CDR3 is TGTGCCAGCAGCGTAGCCGGAGCTAACTATGGCTACACCTTC. Protein product: CASSVAGANYGYTF.

The genes are TRBV13 and TRBJ2-7, with 10 bases aligning to TRBD1. Germline V CDR1 and CDR2: PRHDT, FYEKMQ (reference sequence). The CDR3 is 13 residues long. J was trimmed by 2 bases and V by 8 bases; bases with no gene match: 3. The CDR3 protein is CASAGQGAYEQYF. Written as DNA, the CDR3 is TGTGCCAGCGCAGGACAGGGGGCCTACGAGCAGTACTTC.

The chain combines TRBV20-1 with TRBJ1-2; D is undetermined. Looked up from germline, CDR1 is DFQATT and CDR2 is SNEGSKA (reference sequence). The CDR3 sequence is 11 residues long. Trimming took off 6 bases at V and 8 bases at J, with 13 bases between the two ends. DNA of the CDR3: TGCAGTGCGACCATGCTAGGGGGCTACACCTTC. Protein: CSATMLGGYTF.

Here the CDR3 DNA reads TGCGCCAGCAGCCTGGGGAAGGGGAACATTCAGTACTTC. Translating gives CASSLGKGNIQYF. This sequence joins TRBV4-1 and TRBJ2-4, with a weak D call TRBD1 (5 bases). The CDR3 has 13 amino acids. Germline CDR1 MGHRA, CDR2 YSYEKL. The V and J ends lost 4 bases and 7 bases respectively, with 11 bases between them.

This clonotype was recorded only once. This rearrangement joins TRBV10-2 to TRBJ1-1; weak D call: TRBD1 (6 bases). The CDR3 covers 16 residues. Germline CDR1 WSHSY, CDR2 SAAADI. The germline V and J ends were trimmed by 0 bases and 4 bases, with 15 bases remaining between them. CDR3: CASSESGARGITEAFF. The CDR3 coding sequence is TGCGCCAGCAGTGAGTCGGGGGCCAGGGGTATCACTGAAGCTTTCTTT.

J is TRBJ2-3 and V is TRBV6-5; D is undetermined. Germline V gives CDR1 MNHEY, CDR2 SVGAGI. The CDR3 consists of 11 residues. Between the trimmed V and J ends, which lost 6 bases and 11 bases, there was a span of 12 bases. The CDR3 DNA is TGTGCCAGCAGCTCGGCCCTTGGGCAGTATTTT. Translated, it gives CASSSALGQYF.

The chain recombines TRBV3-1 with TRBJ1-2, with D unresolved. The CDR3 contains 14 residues. Trimming took off 0 bases at V and 8 bases at J, with 13 bases between the two ends. Germline loops: CDR1 LGHDT, CDR2 YNNKEL (reference sequence). This chain's CDR3 is CASSQDLGSVGYTF. The CDR3 bases are TGTGCCAGCAGCCAAGATCTGGGTAGTGTAGGCTACACCTTC.

The chain uses TRBV4-1 and TRBJ1-6, with D uncertain. The CDR3 is 15 amino acids. V lost 3 bases and J lost 6, with 12 bases in between. Germline V gene lookup returns CDR1 MGHRA and CDR2 YSYEKL. The CDR3 is CASSQDGKGNSPLHF. CDR3 DNA sequence: TGCGCCAGCAGCCAGGACGGGAAGGGTAATTCACCCCTCCACTTT.

V usage is TRBV10-3 and J usage is TRBJ2-5; D is perhaps TRBD1 or TRBD2 (6 bases each). Trimming pared 0 bases from V and 5 bases from J, leaving 10 bases between. CDR1 is ENHRY, CDR2 SYGVKD, per germline. The CDR3 has 14 residues. The chain's CDR3 is CAISESRGRETQYF. CDR3 DNA: TGTGCCATCAGTGAGTCGAGGGGGAGGGAGACCCAGTACTTC.

The rearrangement uses TRBV25-1 and TRBJ2-3, with D tentatively TRBD2 (7 bases). Germline CDR1 is MGHDK and CDR2 is SYGVNS. The CDR3 loop spans 17 amino acids. The V end lost 4 bases, the J end lost 2 bases, and 19 bases lay between the germline ends. The CDR3 DNA is TGTGCCAGCAGTGGATTCGCCACGGGGGGCCCCACAGATACGCAGTATTTT. It translates to CASSGFATGGPTDTQYF. Complete variable domain (other parts from reference TRBV25-1 and TRBJ2-3): EADIYQTPRYLVIGTGKKITLECSQTMGHDKMYWYQQDPGMELHLIHYSYGVNSTEKGDLSSESTVSRIRTEHFPLTLESARPSHTSQYLCASSGFATGGPTDTQYFGPGTRLTVL.

The rearrangement links TRBV19 to TRBJ2-4; weak D call: TRBD1 (5 bases). Germline CDR1 LNHDA, CDR2 SQIVND (reference sequence). The CDR3 is 16 amino acids. V was clipped by 1 base and J by 0 bases, with 10 bases between them. The CDR3 loop is CASSIVPGLAKNIQYF. CDR3 nucleotide sequence: TGTGCCAGTAGTATAGTTCCAGGGTTAGCCAAAAACATTCAGTACTTC.

The chain carries TRBV6-5 and TRBJ1-2; D not certain. CDR3 size: 14 residues. Trimming removed 6 bases from V and 0 bases from J, with 11 bases in between. Germline V gene sequence: CDR1 MNHEY, CDR2 SVGAGI. CDR3 coding DNA: TGTGCCAGCAGGTACAGCGGCGCTAACTATGGCTACACCTTC. As protein: CASRYSGANYGYTF.

This chain joins TRBV2 and TRBJ1-5, with a weak D call TRBD1 (5 bases). Germline V gene lookup returns CDR1 SNHLY and CDR2 FYNNEI. This CDR3 contains 16 residues. V was cut by 4 bases and J by 1 base, with 14 bases left in between. The chain's CDR3 is CASSGEGWGSNQPQHF. The CDR3 nucleotides read TGTGCCAGCAGTGGTGAGGGGTGGGGAAGCAATCAGCCCCAGCATTTT.

V and J are TRBV9 and TRBJ2-3; 7 bases are shared with TRBD2. Germline V gives CDR1 SGDLS, CDR2 YYNGEE. V lost 0 bases and J lost 4; bases outside the gene matches: 5. The CDR3 extends over 15 amino acids. The CDR3 spells CASSVDGGEADTQYF. CDR3 nucleotide sequence: TGTGCCAGCAGCGTAGATGGGGGGGAGGCAGATACGCAGTATTTT. Full variable domain (outside the CDR3, taken from reference TRBV9 and TRBJ2-3): DSGVTQTPKHLITATGQRVTLRCSPRSGDLSVYWYQQSLDQGLQFLIQYYNGEERAKGNILERFSAQQFPDLHSELNLSSLELGDSALYFCASSVDGGEADTQYFGPGTRLTVL.

In its sample, this clonotype was seen once. The rearrangement joins TRBV5-6 to TRBJ2-7; D tentatively fits TRBD1 or TRBD2 (6 bases each). Per germline, CDR1 SGHDT and CDR2 YYEEEE. V lost 3 bases to trimming and J lost 11 bases, with 15 bases between them. The CDR3 contains 12 residues. The CDR3 DNA reads as TGTGCCAGCAGCTGGGGGCGGGATGTAGAGTACTTC. This gives the protein CASSWGRDVEYF.

J is TRBJ2-7 and V is TRBV3-1, with TRBD1 identical over 10 bases. Losses at the gene ends were 3 bases for V and 4 bases for J; bases not matched to a gene: 3. Germline lookup yields CDR1 LGHDT and CDR2 YNNKEL (reference sequence). This CDR3 spans 14 amino acids. The CDR3 nucleotides are TGTGCCAGCAGCCAGAGGACAGGGGGGTACGAGCAGTACTTC. Its protein is CASSQRTGGYEQYF.

The chain joins TRBV9 to TRBJ1-2; weak D call: TRBD1 (5 bases). CDR1 is SGDLS and CDR2 is YYNGEE in the germline V gene. The CDR3 runs to 13 residues. V lost 0 bases to trimming and J lost 8 bases, with 11 bases between them. CDR3: CASSVERGGGYTF. The DNA for the CDR3 is TGTGCCAGCAGCGTAGAAAGGGGAGGAGGCTACACCTTC.

The CDR3 nucleotides read TGTGCCAGCAGCGTAGGAAGGTGGGGGGGCTTGATTTTGGCAGATACGCAGTATTTT. Its translation: CASSVGRWGGLILADTQYF. The V and J genes are TRBV9 and TRBJ2-3, with D perhaps matching TRBD2 (7 bases). V lost 0 bases, J lost 4 bases, and 24 bases lay in between. The CDR3 is 19 amino acids. CDR1 SGDLS and CDR2 YYNGEE come from the germline V gene.

The DNA of the CDR3 is TGTGCCAGTAGTATCGGACGGATCACAGATACGCAGTATTTT. Translating it yields CASSIGRITDTQYF. V gene TRBV19 combines with J gene TRBJ2-3; D remains ambiguous. The CDR3 runs to 14 residues. Looked up from germline, CDR1 is LNHDA and CDR2 is SQIVND (reference sequence). Trimming took 3 bases from V and 2 from J, leaving 9 bases between them.

The CDR3 nucleotides are TGTGCCAGCAGTTCCTCGGGCGGGGGCACTGAAGCTTTCTTT. Encoded protein: CASSSSGGGTEAFF. The chain has TRBV27 and TRBJ1-1; TRBD1 is a possible D gene (5 bases). Germline lookup yields CDR1 MNHEY and CDR2 SMNVEV (reference sequence). The CDR3 runs 14 residues. Trimming took off 4 bases at V and 4 bases at J, with 13 bases between the two ends.

The chain uses TRBV5-6 and TRBJ1-2; D is unclear. The CDR3 consists of 13 residues. The germline V gene encodes CDR1 SGHDT and CDR2 YYEEEE. V lost 0 bases to trimming and J lost 4 bases, with 7 bases between them. As DNA, the CDR3 is TGTGCCAGCAGCTTGGGGTCAGGCTATGGCTACACCTTC. Translating it yields CASSLGSGYGYTF. The full variable domain, with the rest looked up from reference TRBV5-6 and TRBJ1-2, is DAGVTQSPTHLIKTRGQQVTLRCSPKSGHDTVSWYQQALGQGPQFIFQYYEEEERQRGNFPDRFSGHQFPNYSSELNVNALLLGDSALYLCASSLGSGYGYTFGSGTRLTVV.

This chain uses TRBV9 with TRBJ1-5, with a tentative D call TRBD1 (6 bases). This CDR3 contains 14 residues. Trimming stripped 4 bases from V and 4 bases from J, with 12 bases between. The V gene's germline CDR1 is SGDLS and CDR2 YYNGEE. Written as DNA, the CDR3 is TGTGCCAGCAGCCCAGGGGACAAAAATCAGCCCCAGCATTTT. Protein sequence: CASSPGDKNQPQHF.

The chain uses TRBV6-1 and TRBJ2-7; D gene unclear. Trimming shortened V by 5 bases and J by 1 base, and 9 bases separated the two germline ends. This CDR3 contains 13 residues. From germline, CDR1 is MNHNS and CDR2 SASEGT. Here the CDR3 reads CASSSTLSYEQYF. The CDR3 DNA reads TGTGCCAGCAGTTCGACACTTTCCTACGAGCAGTACTTC.

V and J are TRBV20-1 and TRBJ1-5, with 7 bases identical to TRBD1. The J segment lost 7 bases and the V segment lost 0 bases, leaving 9 bases of the junction unmatched. Per the germline V gene, CDR1 is DFQATT and CDR2 is SNEGSKA (reference sequence). CDR3 length: 15 residues. CDR3 sequence (DNA): TGCAGTGCTAGAGATATAACAGGGGAAGGCCAGCCCCAGCATTTT. It encodes CSARDITGEGQPQHF.

This chain's CDR3 is CSVSTGANQPQHF. In nucleotides, the CDR3 is TGCAGCGTTTCTACAGGGGCCAATCAGCCCCAGCATTTT. The chain joins TRBV29-1 to TRBJ1-5; 7 positions agree with TRBD1. Trimming took 5 bases from V and 3 from J; bases not matched to a gene: 4. Per germline, CDR1 SQVTM and CDR2 ANQGSEA. This CDR3 is 13 amino acids long.

This chain joins TRBV2 and TRBJ2-7; tentative D call: TRBD1 (6 bases). Deletions cut 8 bases from V and 2 bases from J, with 13 bases between. Looked up from germline, CDR1 is SNHLY and CDR2 is FYNNEI. The CDR3 loop spans 13 amino acids. The CDR3 DNA sequence: TGTGCCAGCGCCCATGGGGGCCCCTACGAGCAGTACTTC. It specifies CASAHGGPYEQYF.

The V call is TRBV13, the J call TRBJ2-1; TRBD2 aligns across 12 bases. This CDR3 has 15 residues. The ends lost 4 bases at V and 8 bases at J; junction bases unmatched: 6. Germline V gene lookup returns CDR1 PRHDT and CDR2 FYEKMQ (reference sequence). The CDR3 is CASSSGLAGTDEQFF. For the CDR3, the DNA is TGTGCCAGCAGCTCGGGACTAGCGGGCACGGATGAGCAGTTCTTC. The full variable domain, with the rest looked up from reference TRBV13 and TRBJ2-1, is AAGVIQSPRHLIKEKRETATLKCYPIPRHDTVYWYQQGPGQDPQFLISFYEKMQSDKGSIPDRFSAQQFSDYHSELNMSSLELGDSALYFCASSSGLAGTDEQFFGPGTRLTVL.